This T cell receptor beta chain was retrieved from a study of blood T cell repertoires in COVID-19. Authors' processing steps: Amplification of reference gene primers provided the estimated nucleated cell counts. The assay was immunoSEQ multiplex PCR, and TCRdb's table has in-frame clones only and misses some. V, J and clone size were drawn from that table, and D and trimming were deduced from the DNA. Of hundreds of thousands of clones in the sample, approximately 92% were seen once. This study enrolled people aged about 18 to 90 from about two dozen US geographic areas. Participant-reported clinical history was the basis for cohort assignment. Two consecutive negative NP/OP PCR tests, clearance, or resolved symptoms defined Cohort 3 recovery. V was pared by 4 bases and J by 4 bases, with 14 bases between. Per the germline V gene, CDR1 is SGHTA and CDR2 is FQGNSA. CDR3 length: 15 amino acids.

The chain uses TRBV7-2 and TRBJ2-1; the D gene is possibly TRBD1 (5 bases). This clonotype originated in a woman aged 18-29 years who had recovered from COVID-19. Sequencing was done on a sample of PBMCs or T cells enriched from blood (not recorded which). CDR3: CASSSQAEKYNEQFF. The CDR3 DNA reads as TGTGCCAGCAGCTCACAGGCCGAAAAGTACAATGAGCAGTTCTTC.